The 27 T cell receptor beta chains presented below share a single source sample, sequenced in a study of shared clonotypes between healthy human individuals. Only in-frame clones appear in the TCRdb table, and some are missing; sequencing was by immunoSEQ multiplex PCR. This table holds about 2 million clones, approximately 94% found once. Positively selected for CCR7, the CD45RO-negative cells used as naive CD8 cells excluded terminally differentiated effector memory CD45RA+ cells. Material: naive CD8+ T cells sorted from blood. The receptors shown here come from a man aged 18 to 35 in good health.

V gene TRBV4-1 combines with J gene TRBJ1-1; 9 bases match TRBD1. Germline V gives CDR1 MGHRA, CDR2 YSYEKL. Trimming took 2 bases from V and 6 from J; bases not matched to a gene: 16. This CDR3 is built from 18 residues. The CDR3 sequence is CASSQPGTGKLGSAEAFF. The CDR3 nucleotides read TGCGCCAGCAGCCAACCCGGGACAGGGAAACTGGGGAGCGCTGAAGCTTTCTTT.

The V gene is TRBV29-1, the J gene TRBJ1-2; D is unresolved. V dropped 7 bases and J dropped 3 bases, with 24 bases sitting between them. This CDR3 comprises 16 residues. Per the germline V gene, CDR1 is SQVTM and CDR2 is ANQGSEA. This CDR3 reads CSAVTGYGGKDYGYTF. CDR3 DNA: TGCAGCGCAGTAACGGGATATGGTGGTAAAGACTATGGCTACACCTTC.

The chain combines TRBV7-8 with TRBJ1-5, with 8 bases fitting TRBD1. The ends lost 5 bases at V and 2 bases at J; junction bases unmatched: 5. This CDR3 has 15 residues. Germline assignment: CDR1 SGHVS and CDR2 FQNEAQ. The CDR3 loop is CASSPGGAGNQPQHF. The CDR3 DNA sequence: TGTGCCAGCAGCCCAGGGGGCGCGGGCAATCAGCCCCAGCATTTT.

The V gene is TRBV15, the J gene TRBJ1-2; D not certain. In germline, CDR1 is LNHNV, CDR2 YYDKDF (reference sequence). The CDR3 runs to 14 residues. V gave up 0 bases and J gave up 8 bases, with 13 bases separating them. The CDR3 here is CATSRDSGPEGYTF. In DNA form, the CDR3 reads TGTGCCACCAGCAGAGATAGCGGCCCCGAAGGCTACACCTTC.

The chain links TRBV5-4 to TRBJ2-5; 10 nucleotides line up with TRBD2. Trimming removed 4 bases from V and 3 bases from J; junction bases left unmatched: 3. Per the germline V gene, CDR1 is SGHNT and CDR2 is YYREEE (reference sequence). CDR3 length equals 14 residues. The CDR3 here is CASSHGTSEETQYF. The CDR3 DNA reads TGTGCCAGCAGCCATGGGACTAGCGAAGAGACCCAGTACTTC.

The V gene is TRBV9, the J gene TRBJ2-7; the D gene is possibly TRBD2 (7 bases). The germline V and J ends were trimmed by 3 bases and 4 bases, with 20 bases remaining between them. Germline-derived CDR1 and CDR2 are SGDLS and YYNGEE. CDR3 size: 16 residues. The CDR3 DNA follows: TGTGCCAGCAGCGCCACGTTAGGGGGGGCTACGTACGAGCAGTACTTC. It is translated as CASSATLGGATYEQYF.

This sequence joins TRBV25-1 and TRBJ2-5; D perhaps matches TRBD2 (6 bases). Germline V lookup: CDR1 MGHDK, CDR2 SYGVNS. The CDR3 has 13 amino acids. V shed 8 bases and J shed 0 bases, with 10 bases lying between them. The CDR3: CASGWGDQETQYF. In DNA, the CDR3 is TGTGCCAGCGGTTGGGGGGACCAAGAGACCCAGTACTTC.

This clone has just one count. CDR3 protein: CASSYPRELTADTQYF. In nucleotides, the CDR3 is TGTGCCAGCAGCTATCCTCGGGAGCTCACGGCCGATACGCAGTATTTT. The chain joins TRBV13 to TRBJ2-3; D may be TRBD2 (6 bases). The CDR3 covers 16 residues. Germline V CDR1 and CDR2: PRHDT, FYEKMQ (reference sequence). Trimming removed 4 bases at V and 6 bases at J, with 20 bases between.

A word on this clone: The same CDR3 also results from other DNA sequences found in this sample. V gene TRBV27 combines with J gene TRBJ2-1; 7 positions agree with TRBD2. The V segment lost 5 bases and the J segment 3 bases; nucleotides outside the gene matches: 4. The CDR3 has 14 amino acids. Germline-derived CDR1 and CDR2 are MNHEY and SMNVEV (reference sequence). CDR3 protein: CASSPRTSYNEQFF. CDR3 coding DNA: TGTGCCAGCAGTCCACGGACTAGCTACAATGAGCAGTTCTTC.

About this clone itself: This sample includes further DNA sequences coding for the same CDR3. The V gene is TRBV27, the J gene TRBJ1-6; the match to TRBD1 covers 9 bases. Trimming took 7 bases from V and 7 from J; bases not matched to a gene: 5. The V gene's germline CDR1 is MNHEY and CDR2 SMNVEV (reference sequence). The CDR3 runs to 14 residues. CDR3 bases: TGTGCCAGCACCATACAGGGGGCCAATTCACCCCTCCACTTT. It is translated as CASTIQGANSPLHF.

The chain carries TRBV27 and TRBJ2-7, with D perhaps TRBD1 (6 bases). This CDR3 is built from 15 residues. The germline V and J ends were trimmed by 2 bases and 0 bases, with 11 bases remaining between them. CDR1 and CDR2 from the germline V gene are MNHEY and SMNVEV (reference sequence). The chain's CDR3 is CASSLVQGSSYEQYF. The CDR3 coding sequence is TGTGCCAGCAGTTTAGTCCAGGGGAGCTCCTACGAGCAGTACTTC.

The rearrangement joins TRBV11-2 to TRBJ2-3, with D unresolved. V lost 1 base and J 8 bases, leaving 4 bases between the germline ends. This CDR3 has 11 amino acids. Germline CDR1 SGHAT, CDR2 FQNNGV. CDR3 sequence reads: CASSLGSTQYF. The DNA for the CDR3 is TGTGCCAGCAGCTTAGGGAGTACGCAGTATTTT. The entire variable domain, with the rest obtained from reference TRBV11-2 and TRBJ2-3, is as follows: EAGVAQSPRYKIIEKRQSVAFWCNPISGHATLYWYQQILGQGPKLLIQFQNNGVVDDSQLPKDRFSAERLKGVDSTLKIQPAKLEDSAVYLCASSLGSTQYFGPGTRLTVL.

This chain joins TRBV4-1 and TRBJ2-5; D uncertain. The CDR3 runs 14 residues. Germline lookup yields CDR1 MGHRA and CDR2 YSYEKL. Trimming removed 5 bases at V and 5 bases at J, with 15 bases between. In DNA, the CDR3 is TGCGCCAGCAGCGACCGGCGAAGTGGCGAGACCCAGTACTTC. As protein: CASSDRRSGETQYF.

The J gene is TRBJ2-3, the V gene TRBV7-9; 9 nucleotides line up with TRBD1. With V trimmed by 5 bases and J by 0 bases, 15 bases remained unmatched. The CDR3 has 19 amino acids. Looked up from germline, CDR1 is SEHNR and CDR2 is FQNEAQ (reference sequence). CDR3 DNA: TGTGCCAGCAGCCCCCCCCGGGACAGGGTCCCCTATAGCACAGATACGCAGTATTTT. This sequence encodes CASSPPRDRVPYSTDTQYF.

The chain employs TRBV11-2 and TRBJ1-2; the D gene is possibly TRBD1 (6 bases). The length of the CDR3 is 13 residues. Trimming left V 7 bases short and J 8 bases short, with 17 bases between. Per the germline V gene, CDR1 is SGHAT and CDR2 is FQNNGV. CDR3 in amino acids: CASTEGGQLGYTF. The CDR3 DNA reads as TGTGCCAGCACCGAGGGGGGGCAGTTAGGCTACACCTTC.

Notes on this clone: This may be a read error: a much more frequent sequence differs by one nucleotide. The chain employs TRBV4-1 and TRBJ1-1, with D hard to call. V lost 2 bases and J lost 5, with 6 bases in between. The length of the CDR3 is 12 residues. Per the germline V gene, CDR1 is MGHRA and CDR2 is YSYEKL. CDR3 coding DNA: TGCGCCAGCAGCCAATCGAAAACTGAAGCTTTCTTT. Its translation is CASSQSKTEAFF.

This chain links TRBV9 with TRBJ1-1; D unresolved. With 3 bases removed from V and 5 bases from J, the gap between germline ends came to 11 bases. The germline V gene encodes CDR1 SGDLS and CDR2 YYNGEE. CDR3 length: 13 residues. The CDR3 here is CASSAWMQTEAFF. CDR3 nucleotides: TGTGCCAGCAGCGCCTGGATGCAGACTGAAGCTTTCTTT.

The rearrangement joins TRBV5-1 to TRBJ2-7; 7 nucleotides line up with TRBD1. The trim removed 7 bases at V and 4 bases at J, leaving 14 bases unmatched. The CDR3 is 15 residues long. Germline CDR1 is SGHRS and CDR2 is YFSETQ. The CDR3 DNA sequence: TGCGCCAGCCAGATGATAGCACAGGGGCAGTACGAGCAGTACTTC. Its protein product is CASQMIAQGQYEQYF.

The rearrangement joins TRBV7-9 to TRBJ2-5, with D perhaps matching TRBD2 (6 bases). CDR1 and CDR2 (germline): SEHNR, FQNEAQ (reference sequence). The V end was cut by 1 base, the J end by 1 base, with 16 bases between. CDR3 length: 17 amino acids. The CDR3 is CASSLGGLGGGQETQYF. In DNA, the CDR3 is TGTGCCAGCAGCTTAGGTGGCCTGGGGGGAGGCCAAGAGACCCAGTACTTC.

To note about this clone: Other DNA sequences in the same sample also yield this CDR3. The J gene is TRBJ2-2, the V gene TRBV7-8; D possibly corresponds to TRBD1 (6 bases). Trimming shortened V by 5 bases and J by 4 bases, and 11 bases separated the two germline ends. The CDR3 is 14 amino acids. Germline V gene data show CDR1 as SGHVS and CDR2 as FQNEAQ. CDR3 DNA sequence: TGTGCCAGCAGCCTAGTAGGGGGCACCGGGGAGCTGTTTTTT. It translates to CASSLVGGTGELFF.

The chain carries TRBV7-6 and TRBJ2-3; D not resolved. The V end was cut by 1 base, the J end by 3 bases, with 20 bases between. Germline CDR1 SGHVS, CDR2 FNYEAQ. The CDR3 is 18 amino acids. This CDR3 reads CASSLEGSMGVPTDTQYF. The CDR3, as DNA: TGTGCCAGCAGCTTAGAAGGCAGCATGGGTGTCCCTACAGATACGCAGTATTTT.

This clone has only one observation. The chain combines TRBV5-1 with TRBJ1-1; tentatively, D is TRBD1 (6 bases). CDR3 size: 15 residues. Between the trimmed V and J ends, which lost 4 bases and 0 bases, there was a span of 13 bases. Germline CDR1 and CDR2: SGHRS and YFSETQ. CDR3: CASSQDREMNTEAFF. The CDR3 DNA sequence: TGCGCCAGCAGCCAGGACAGAGAGATGAACACTGAAGCTTTCTTT.

The gene calls are TRBV27 and TRBJ2-1; D perhaps matches TRBD1 (5 bases). The V gene lost 4 bases and the J gene lost 2 bases, with 15 bases spanning the gap. Germline values: CDR1 MNHEY, CDR2 SMNVEV (reference sequence). This CDR3 contains 16 residues. In DNA form, the CDR3 reads TGTGCCAGCAGTTATCAGGGTCCACTTGCCTACAATGAGCAGTTCTTC. It codes for CASSYQGPLAYNEQFF.

The V and J genes are TRBV5-1 and TRBJ1-4; 7 bases are a match to TRBD1. The germline V gene has CDR1 SGHRS and CDR2 YFSETQ. The CDR3 is made up of 16 amino acids. J gave up 2 bases and V 2 bases, and 6 bases lay outside the gene matches. The CDR3 here is CASSFRGSWTNEKLFF. Written as DNA, the CDR3 is TGCGCCAGCAGCTTCAGGGGGAGTTGGACTAATGAAAAACTGTTTTTT.

This sequence joins TRBV7-6 and TRBJ2-7; 7 bases map to TRBD1. This CDR3 is built from 17 residues. Germline CDR1 SGHVS, CDR2 FNYEAQ. V gave up 0 bases and J gave up 6 bases; unmatched junction bases: 14. The CDR3 loop reads CASSLASSGGSVVEQYF. CDR3 DNA: TGTGCCAGCAGCTTAGCTAGTTCAGGGGGTAGCGTGGTCGAGCAGTACTTC.

A note on this clone: Other DNA sequences from this sample encode an identical CDR3 as well. The chain couples TRBV9 to TRBJ2-5; 8 positions match TRBD1. Trimming cost V 4 bases and J 4 bases; bases outside gene matches: 3. The CDR3 spans 13 residues. Germline V gene data show CDR1 as SGDLS and CDR2 as YYNGEE. DNA of the CDR3: TGTGCCAGCAGCTCTACAGGGGGAGAGACCCAGTACTTC. Residues: CASSSTGGETQYF.

The chain employs TRBV6-1 and TRBJ2-5; TRBD2 might be the D (5 bases). The germline V gene has CDR1 MNHNS and CDR2 SASEGT. The CDR3 runs to 18 residues. Trimming shortened V by 0 bases and J by 4 bases, and 21 bases separated the two germline ends. This chain's CDR3 is CASSEAHWLAGPAETQYF. The DNA for the CDR3 is TGTGCCAGCAGTGAAGCGCATTGGCTAGCAGGCCCAGCAGAGACCCAGTACTTC.